The 31 T cell receptor beta chains given below trace back to one sample, sequenced in a study of human T cells and chemical hapten exposure. Time point denoted: patch test 1, 2 weeks after DPC sensitization. Treatment meaning: therapeutic diphenylcyclopropenone sensitization with weekly scalp DPC. TCRdb reprocessed the RACE reads with MiXCR, giving one entry per CDR3 protein. The data show 80,000 or so distinct CDR3 sequences, with around a tenth seen just once and 4% to 5% held by the top ten. The sample consisted of whole blood, taken in connection with sensitization to the hapten diphenylcyclopropenone (DPC). The receptors derive from a woman in her forties or fifties with alopecia areata. Some clones in this sample may be carry-over from other donors' samples.

The rearrangement links TRBV11-2 to TRBJ2-3, with TRBD2 identical over 16 bases. CDR1 is SGHAT and CDR2 is FQNNGV in the germline V gene. CDR3 size: 16 residues. Germline trimming cut 5 bases from V and 5 bases from J; bases unmatched to any gene: 4. The CDR3 region has the DNA TGTGCCAGCAGCCCGGGACTAGCGGGGGGGCAAGATACGCAGTATTTT. Protein product: CASSPGLAGGQDTQYF.

This clonotype showed up many times. V and J are TRBV5-1 and TRBJ2-5; no clear D gene. V lost 0 bases and J 5 bases, leaving 5 bases between the germline ends. The CDR3 is made up of 12 amino acids. CDR1 is SGHRS and CDR2 is YFSETQ in the germline V gene. CDR3 in DNA: TGCGCCAGCAGCTTGGCGCAGGAGACCCAGTACTTC. Encoded protein: CASSLAQETQYF.

This clonotype appeared many times. This sequence joins TRBV9 and TRBJ2-5; no firm D call. Germline V gene data show CDR1 as SGDLS and CDR2 as YYNGEE. The V and J ends lost 5 bases and 4 bases respectively, with 12 bases between them. CDR3 length equals 13 residues. CDR3 sequence reads: CASSQDQGETQYF. The CDR3 DNA follows: TGTGCCAGCAGTCAAGACCAAGGAGAGACCCAGTACTTC.

This clonotype occurred a few times. The chain links TRBV19 to TRBJ2-1, with TRBD2 as a possible D gene (6 bases). The length of the CDR3 is 15 residues. CDR1 and CDR2 from the germline V gene are LNHDA and SQIVND (reference sequence). V shed 3 bases and J shed 8 bases, with 17 bases lying between them. The CDR3 sequence: CASSMGDSRGDEQFF. CDR3 coding DNA: TGTGCCAGTAGTATGGGGGACTCACGAGGGGATGAGCAGTTCTTC.

This clonotype appeared many times. This rearrangement joins TRBV11-2 to TRBJ2-3; D gene unclear. The germline gives CDR1 SGHAT, CDR2 FQNNGV. The CDR3 is 13 amino acids. The ends were cut back, 2 bases at V and 5 bases at J, with 8 bases in the middle. CDR3 region: CASSLRRLDTQYF. Here the CDR3 DNA reads TGTGCCAGCAGCTTACGCAGATTAGATACGCAGTATTTT.

This clonotype came up many times. The gene calls are TRBV12-3 or TRBV12-4 and TRBJ1-5, with D possibly TRBD1 on 5 matching bases. V shed 5 bases and J shed 2 bases, with 10 bases lying between them. This CDR3 comprises 14 residues. The CDR3 DNA reads as TGTGCCAGCAGTCGGAGGGGAGGCAATCAGCCCCAGCATTTT. Translating it yields CASSRRGGNQPQHF.

This clonotype was seen at least ten times. The chain is built from TRBV6-1 and TRBJ2-2, with 11 bases identical to TRBD1. Germline trimming cut 2 bases from V and 2 bases from J; bases unmatched to any gene: 10. CDR3 length: 19 residues. The germline V gene encodes CDR1 MNHNS and CDR2 SASEGT. The CDR3 DNA is TGTGCCAGCAGTGAATCCCGGGACAGGGGGTCCCTTAACACCGGGGAGCTGTTTTTT. Its protein product is CASSESRDRGSLNTGELFF.

Only a few counts were recorded for this clonotype. The chain is built from TRBV29-1 and TRBJ2-5; either TRBD1 or TRBD2 may supply D (5 bases each). CDR1 is SQVTM, CDR2 ANQGSEA, per germline. The CDR3 covers 12 residues. Trimming removed 6 bases from V and 3 bases from J, with 11 bases in between. The CDR3 nucleotides are TGCAGCGTGCACCGGGACGAAGAGACCCAGTACTTC. Translation gives CSVHRDEETQYF.

This clonotype appeared many times. This CDR3 is CASSLRGSQETQYF. The CDR3 bases are TGTGCCAGCAGCCTCCGCGGCTCCCAAGAGACCCAGTACTTC. The chain combines TRBV12-3 or TRBV12-4 with TRBJ2-5, with D unclear. V gave up 6 bases and J gave up 1 base, with 12 bases separating them. The CDR3 loop spans 14 amino acids.

This clonotype was counted a few times. V gene TRBV6-8 combines with J gene TRBJ2-7, with TRBD1 matching over 8 bases. Trimming cost V 8 bases and J 4 bases; bases outside gene matches: 13. Germline V gene lookup returns CDR1 MNHGY and CDR2 SAAAGT. The CDR3 has 15 amino acids. CDR3 amino acids: CASGPGQGRMYEQYF. The CDR3 DNA reads TGTGCCAGCGGCCCAGGACAGGGCAGGATGTACGAGCAGTACTTC.

This clonotype was picked up a small number of times. V is TRBV11-3 and J is TRBJ2-1, with D unresolved. The CDR3 has 15 residues. Germline lookup yields CDR1 SGHNT and CDR2 YENEEA. Trimming removed 0 bases at V and 5 bases at J, with 11 bases between. The CDR3 region is CASSLDLDLNNEQFF. In DNA form, the CDR3 reads TGTGCCAGCAGCTTAGACCTGGACCTGAACAATGAGCAGTTCTTC. Full variable domain (rest looked up from reference TRBV11-3 and TRBJ2-1): EAGVVQSPRYKIIEKKQPVAFWCNPISGHNTLYWYLQNLGQGPELLIRYENEEAVDDSQLPKDRFSAERLKGVDSTLKIQPAELGDSAVYLCASSLDLDLNNEQFFGPGTRLTVL.

This clonotype was observed a handful of times. The genes are TRBV28 and TRBJ2-3; the D gene is possibly TRBD2 (7 bases). The CDR3 loop spans 14 amino acids. Germline V gives CDR1 MDHEN, CDR2 SYDVKM. The V end was cut by 5 bases, the J end by 6 bases, with 15 bases between. The CDR3 bases are TGTGCCAGCAGTCAAGGGGGGGCCCCGGATACGCAGTATTTT. Translating it yields CASSQGGAPDTQYF.

V gene TRBV20-1 combines with J gene TRBJ2-7; 10 bases are shared with TRBD1. Trimming at V came to 6 bases and at J to 3 bases, leaving 2 bases not matched to a gene. Germline V CDR1 and CDR2: DFQATT, SNEGSKA (reference sequence). The CDR3 totals 12 residues. The CDR3 protein is CSARDRGYEQYF. CDR3 DNA: TGCAGTGCCAGGGACAGGGGCTACGAGCAGTACTTC.

As to this clonotype: This sequence may be a read error, since a much larger clone differs from it by one base. The chain links TRBV7-2 to TRBJ1-4; the match to TRBD1 covers 8 bases. The V gene end was trimmed by 5 bases and the J gene end by 9 bases; junction bases not matched to a gene: 11. This CDR3 comprises 15 residues. Looked up from germline, CDR1 is SGHTA and CDR2 is FQGNSA. The CDR3 region is CASSAWTGKNKKLFF. CDR3 in DNA: TGTGCCAGCAGCGCGTGGACAGGGAAGAATAAAAAACTGTTTTTT.

This clonotype was detected only a few times. V is TRBV18 and J is TRBJ1-5; TRBD1 aligns across 8 bases. V lost 3 bases, J lost 4 bases, and 11 bases stayed unmatched. The CDR3 consists of 17 residues. CDR1 and CDR2 from the germline V gene are KGHSH and LQKENI. The CDR3 loop is CASSPYALDRGNQPQHF. The CDR3, as DNA: TGTGCCAGCTCACCCTACGCTCTCGACAGGGGAAATCAGCCCCAGCATTTT.

This clonotype was seen ten or more times. The V call is TRBV29-1, the J call TRBJ1-2; unclear D gene. Deletions cut 4 bases from V and 6 bases from J, with 9 bases between. CDR3 length: 11 residues. Germline V gene sequence: CDR1 SQVTM, CDR2 ANQGSEA. The CDR3 protein is CSVGAANGYTF. CDR3 sequence (DNA): TGCAGCGTTGGGGCAGCTAATGGCTACACCTTC.

This clonotype has only one observation. V and J are TRBV10-3 and TRBJ2-3, with TRBD2 matching 9 bases. Trimming cost V 4 bases and J 6 bases; bases outside gene matches: 5. Germline CDR1 is ENHRY and CDR2 is SYGVKD. This CDR3 spans 14 amino acids. The CDR3 loop is CAISGSGGADTQYF. The DNA of the CDR3 is TGTGCCATCAGTGGTAGCGGGGGTGCCGATACGCAGTATTTT.

In regard to this clonotype: This could be a read error, since a much larger clone is one nucleotide away. The chain joins TRBV28 to TRBJ2-7; no clear D. The CDR3 spans 12 residues. Germline values: CDR1 MDHEN, CDR2 SYDVKM. As DNA, the CDR3 is TGTGCCGGCAGTTTTTCCCCACACGAGCAGTACTTC. Translated, it gives CAGSFSPHEQYF.

This chain joins TRBV12-5 and TRBJ1-1; D is unresolved. Germline lookup yields CDR1 LGHNT and CDR2 FRNRAP. This CDR3 is built from 17 residues. The V end was cut by 4 bases, the J end by 5 bases, with 23 bases between. CDR3 in DNA: TGTGCTAGTGGTTCTACTTCTTCCCTCGGCTGGCCGACTGAAGCTTTCTTT. Protein: CASGSTSSLGWPTEAFF.

V usage is TRBV7-9 and J usage is TRBJ1-1, with D possibly TRBD1 on 5 matching bases. Trimming pared 5 bases from V and 0 bases from J, leaving 13 bases between. The length of the CDR3 is 15 residues. Germline lookup yields CDR1 SEHNR and CDR2 FQNEAQ (reference sequence). CDR3 DNA sequence: TGTGCCAGCAGCCCTACAGGATTAATGAACACTGAAGCTTTCTTT. Encoded protein: CASSPTGLMNTEAFF.

V is TRBV20-1 and J is TRBJ2-7; the match to TRBD2 covers 11 bases. CDR3 size: 14 residues. The V gene end was trimmed by 4 bases and the J gene end by 2 bases; junction bases not matched to a gene: 4. In germline, CDR1 is DFQATT, CDR2 SNEGSKA (reference sequence). CDR3 in amino acids: CSAMTSGVAYEQYF. The CDR3 nucleotides are TGCAGTGCTATGACTAGCGGGGTGGCCTACGAGCAGTACTTC.

This clonotype has a handful of counts. CDR3 bases: TGTGCCAGCAGCCACGGGACAGGGGGTGTAATTGGCTACACCTTC. Translated, it gives CASSHGTGGVIGYTF. The gene calls are TRBV3-1 and TRBJ1-2; 11 nucleotides line up with TRBD1. V shed 3 bases, J shed 7 bases, and the junction held 7 bases outside the gene matches. Germline V CDR1 and CDR2: LGHDT, YNNKEL (reference sequence). The CDR3 is 15 amino acids.

This clonotype was picked up a small number of times. This chain uses TRBV4-3 with TRBJ2-3, with 10 bases aligning to TRBD2. The germline CDR1 and CDR2 sequences are LGHNA and YSLEER. The CDR3 totals 15 residues. V shed 4 bases and J 6 bases; nucleotides not matched to a gene: 7. CDR3 sequence: CASSPRTSGADTQYF. CDR3 DNA: TGCGCCAGCAGCCCGCGGACTAGCGGCGCGGATACGCAGTATTTT.

This clonotype was seen only a few times. V is TRBV18 and J is TRBJ2-3; D is possibly TRBD1 (5 bases). This CDR3 spans 16 amino acids. V dropped 0 bases and J dropped 4 bases, with 14 bases sitting between them. Per germline, CDR1 KGHSH and CDR2 LQKENI. CDR3 in amino acids: CASSPPAGKSADTQYF. The CDR3 nucleotides read TGTGCCAGCTCACCACCGGCAGGGAAGAGTGCAGATACGCAGTATTTT.

This clonotype ranks as medium-sized. This chain links TRBV30 with TRBJ1-3; D perhaps matches TRBD1 (5 bases). Germline loops: CDR1 GTSNPN, CDR2 SVGIG (reference sequence). The CDR3 has 19 amino acids. V gave up 0 bases and J gave up 0 bases, with 21 bases separating them. The CDR3 DNA reads TGTGCCTGGAGTGTACAGTTCTGGGGCTCCCCCCTCTCTGGAAACACCATATATTTT. Residues: CAWSVQFWGSPLSGNTIYF.

This clonotype was observed a few times. V gene TRBV11-2 combines with J gene TRBJ1-1; D remains ambiguous. Germline V gene lookup returns CDR1 SGHAT and CDR2 FQNNGV. CDR3 length equals 13 residues. V shed 10 bases and J shed 0 bases, with 12 bases lying between them. CDR3 bases: TGTGCCACAACAGACCCCCTGAACACTGAAGCTTTCTTT. Translated: CATTDPLNTEAFF.

This clonotype was counted a few times. This sequence joins TRBV20-1 and TRBJ1-6; no definite D call. This CDR3 spans 13 amino acids. V lost 3 bases, J lost 7 bases, and 10 bases lay in between. The V gene's germline CDR1 is DFQATT and CDR2 SNEGSKA (reference sequence). This CDR3 is CSARVSQNSPLHF. The CDR3 DNA reads as TGCAGTGCTAGGGTGTCCCAAAATTCACCCCTCCACTTT.

This clonotype came up a few times. CDR3 DNA: TGCAGTGCTAGAATTGGCCGGCAAACCAGCAATGAGCAGTTCTTC. This gives the protein CSARIGRQTSNEQFF. The genes are TRBV20-1 and TRBJ2-1; no definite D call. V lost 2 bases and J lost 6, with 17 bases in between. Germline V CDR1 and CDR2: DFQATT, SNEGSKA (reference sequence). This CDR3 contains 15 residues.

This chain links TRBV20-1 with TRBJ1-4, with D possibly matching TRBD1 (5 bases). The CDR3 totals 14 residues. The germline V gene has CDR1 DFQATT and CDR2 SNEGSKA (reference sequence). Trimming removed 6 bases from V and 8 bases from J, with 19 bases in between. Here the CDR3 DNA reads TGCAGTGCCCCCCGGTGGGGGGTAGGGGAAAAACTGTTTTTT. This translates into CSAPRWGVGEKLFF.

The DNA of the CDR3 is TGTGCCTGGAGTGTTATGGGGGCCGCAGATACGCAGTATTTT. This codes for CAWSVMGAADTQYF. The chain employs TRBV30 and TRBJ2-3; possibly TRBD1 for D (6 bases). Per germline, CDR1 GTSNPN and CDR2 SVGIG (reference sequence). This CDR3 comprises 14 residues. Trimming stripped 0 bases from V and 4 bases from J, with 11 bases between.

This clonotype appeared a few times. The chain carries TRBV18 and TRBJ1-4; TRBD1 agrees at 12 bases. This CDR3 contains 18 residues. The germline gives CDR1 KGHSH, CDR2 LQKENI. V lost 2 bases to trimming and J lost 1 base; unmatched junction nucleotides: 5. CDR3 protein: CASSPGTGGARTNEKLFF. The CDR3 DNA reads as TGTGCCAGCTCACCAGGGACAGGGGGCGCGAGAACTAATGAAAAACTGTTTTTT. The full variable domain, rest sourced from reference TRBV18 and TRBJ1-4, is NAGVMQNPRHLVRRRGQEARLRCSPMKGHSHVYWYRQLPEEGLKFMVYLQKENIIDESGMPKERFSAEFPKEGPSILRIQQVVRGDSAAYFCASSPGTGGARTNEKLFFGSGTQLSVL.